The sequence of this T cell receptor beta chain was determined in a study of neurological immune-mediated disorders. Study findings and constraints: None of the CDR3 amino acid sequences found in expanded clones was shared across subjects. This suggests that the TCR-beta repertoires were private in all groups. Falling below healthy controls, multiple sclerosis showed the least TCR clonal expansion, while HTLV-1-associated myelopathy showed the most.

cDNA synthesis was performed by 5'RACE with 10-nucleotide random UMIs. TCRdb independently ran MiXCR on the 5' RACE reads; one entry per CDR3 protein. The repertoire has about 16,000 distinct CDR3 sequences, roughly 15% of them found once; the top ten carry roughly 15%. This clonotype was seen repeatedly, ten times or more. No antigen is known for it. Unsorted libraries were generated from 2 million PBMCs held at -80 degrees C. Germline V gene lookup returns CDR1 LNHDA and CDR2 SQIVND (reference sequence). CDR3 length: 12 amino acids. Trimming left V 6 bases short and J 6 bases short, with 9 bases between.

The V gene is TRBV19, the J gene TRBJ1-5, with D unclear. The TCR sequence derives from a man aged 55 to 70 with HTLV-1-associated myelopathy (HAM/TSP). Material: PBMCs. The CDR3 loop is CASRRGTQPQHF. For the CDR3, the DNA is TGTGCCAGTAGACGGGGTACTCAGCCCCAGCATTTT.